Described below is a single T cell receptor (beta chain) sequence and its context. Its recognized antigen is unknown. No base-level quality is on record; no much larger clone is a single base apart. From a lookup of the germline V gene, CDR1 and CDR2 are SGDLS and YYNGEE. Deletion took 1 base off V and 4 bases off J, with a span of 12 bases between the germline ends. The cysteine opens and the phenylalanine closes a CDR3 of 15 amino acids. Just the 45-base CDR3 DNA is kept, in frame starting at base 1. This record belongs to a study of response to subunit inactivated influenza vaccine (dated 2018 in TCRdb). For context, the study as a whole: Deep quantitative profiling of the T cell receptor repertoire was used in the study to follow responses to a trivalent subunit inactivated influenza vaccine. The full study reports these points: The authors proposed that each seasonal influenza vaccination may bring in only a limited number of new T cells.

Library generation was performed with RT-PCR. The run used an Illumina HiSeq 2500. TCRdb itself trimmed the public reads at Q25 with fastp, ran MiXCR and retained productive beta chains. Each record represents a unique CDR3 protein, reported with the most common genes and DNA among its rows. This sample is represented by about 520,000 distinct CDR3 sequences; approximately 11% of them were singletons. Of the sample, around 12% falls within the top ten clones. The time point label for this specimen denotes: approximately 47 days after influenza vaccine administration. Material: PBMCs from blood, obtained more than 35 days after vaccination. The TCR originated in a middle-aged man who received an inactivated influenza vaccine. Donor details come from another sample of the same person, matched by shared clones. This chain joins TRBV9 to TRBJ2-1, with a weak D call of TRBD2 (6 bases match). The DNA sequence follows: TGTGCCAGCAGCGTATTTAGCGGCTCTTACAATGAGCAGTTCTTC. Translated, it gives CASSVFSGSYNEQFF.